The clone carrying this TCR beta chain was seen just once. The germline V gene encodes CDR1 MDHEN and CDR2 SYDVKM. The CDR3 sequence is 16 residues long. Deletions cut 7 bases from V and 4 bases from J, with 22 bases between. The sample originates from a study of blood T cell repertoires in COVID-19. Recruited during active infection, patients (from Seattle) were subsequently followed longitudinally. Produced via immunoSEQ multiplex PCR; TCRdb's table is partial and in-frame only. Of under 200,000 clones listed, just under 85% are singletons. The genes are TRBV28 and TRBJ2-5; D is undetermined. The source material was peripheral blood. The receptor was isolated from a woman at least 80 years old with COVID-19, enrolled during active disease. CDR3 in amino acids: CASMAPGSPKRETQYF. CDR3 nucleotide sequence: TGTGCCAGCATGGCCCCCGGATCTCCGAAGCGAGAGACCCAGTACTTC.